These 17 T cell receptor beta chains were sequenced from one sample in a study of neurological immune-mediated disorders. Each CDR3 protein gets one entry after TCRdb re-called the 5' RACE reads with MiXCR. Of 66,000 or so distinct CDR3 sequences listed, 4.5% were seen once; the top ten hold 6.5% to 7.5%. The sample was PBMCs. The receptors stem from a man aged 25-45 years with multiple sclerosis.

This clonotype was observed a few times. The J gene is TRBJ1-6, the V gene TRBV3-1; D possibly corresponds to TRBD1 (5 bases). This CDR3 region has 14 residues. The germline V gene encodes CDR1 LGHDT and CDR2 YNNKEL (reference sequence). The V gene lost 2 bases and the J gene lost 5 bases, with 7 bases spanning the gap. CDR3 protein: CASSQRGDNSPLHF. DNA of the CDR3: TGTGCCAGCAGCCAAAGGGGAGATAATTCACCCCTCCACTTT.

The rearrangement links TRBV29-1 to TRBJ1-1, with a possible D match to TRBD1 (6 bases). V dropped 8 bases and J dropped 0 bases, with 19 bases sitting between them. The CDR3 sequence is 15 residues long. The germline gives CDR1 SQVTM, CDR2 ANQGSEA. CDR3 sequence (DNA): TGCAGCTCTGGACAGTGGGACCTTATGAACACTGAAGCTTTCTTT. This sequence encodes CSSGQWDLMNTEAFF.

This clonotype was seen ten or more times. The chain combines TRBV24-1 with TRBJ1-2, with a tentative D call TRBD1 (6 bases). This CDR3 has 16 amino acids. CDR1 and CDR2 (germline): KGHDR, SFDVKD. V shed 4 bases and J shed 5 bases, with 19 bases lying between them. Here the CDR3 reads CATSDLRGPRVYGYTF. In nucleotides, the CDR3 is TGTGCCACCAGTGACCTCAGGGGTCCTCGCGTTTATGGCTACACCTTC.

There are many counts of this clonotype. The chain joins TRBV4-2 to TRBJ1-1; the match to TRBD1 covers 9 bases. This CDR3 has 14 amino acids. Looked up from germline, CDR1 is LGHNA and CDR2 is YNFKEQ. Germline trimming cut 3 bases from V and 5 bases from J; bases unmatched to any gene: 4. CDR3 sequence: CASSHTGGATEAFF. The CDR3, as DNA: TGTGCCAGCAGCCACACAGGGGGCGCGACTGAAGCTTTCTTT.

The chain joins TRBV7-9 to TRBJ1-3, with 7 nucleotides matching TRBD1. Trimming at V came to 4 bases and at J to 3 bases, leaving 9 bases not matched to a gene. CDR1 is SEHNR, CDR2 FQNEAQ, per germline (reference sequence). The CDR3 has 16 amino acids. CDR3 region: CASSSRGRDRGNTIYF. The CDR3 bases are TGTGCCAGCAGCTCCAGGGGGAGGGACCGTGGAAACACCATATATTTT.

There are many counts of this clonotype. V is TRBV20-1 and J is TRBJ2-1; the D is unclear. The CDR3 is 14 amino acids. The germline V and J ends were trimmed by 4 bases and 6 bases, with 16 bases remaining between them. Germline assignment: CDR1 DFQATT and CDR2 SNEGSKA (reference sequence). CDR3 residues: CSAIRATVPNEQFF. In DNA form, the CDR3 reads TGCAGTGCTATTCGGGCGACCGTCCCCAATGAGCAGTTCTTC.

Many counts were recorded for this clonotype. This CDR3 reads CASSEEGGFTDTQYF. The CDR3 DNA reads TGTGCCAGCAGTGAGGAGGGGGGCTTCACAGATACGCAGTATTTT. This sequence joins TRBV2 and TRBJ2-3; D assignment may be TRBD1 or TRBD2 (6 bases each). Germline-derived CDR1 and CDR2 are SNHLY and FYNNEI. V was shortened by 3 bases and J by 2 bases, with 12 bases between the two germline ends. The CDR3 runs 15 residues.

This clonotype was seen at least ten times. The V call is TRBV6-5, the J call TRBJ1-6, with TRBD1 identical over 7 bases. CDR3 size: 12 residues. The ends lost 4 bases at V and 14 bases at J; junction bases unmatched: 5. In germline, CDR1 is MNHEY, CDR2 SVGAGI. DNA of the CDR3: TGTGCCAGCAGTTTCAGGGGGAACTCCCTCCACTTT. It is translated as CASSFRGNSLHF.

The chain is built from TRBV7-2 and TRBJ1-1; 8 bases line up with TRBD1. The CDR3 extends over 14 amino acids. CDR1 and CDR2 (germline): SGHTA, FQGNSA. Trimming at V came to 5 bases and at J to 7 bases, leaving 9 bases not matched to a gene. The DNA for the CDR3 is TGTGCCAGCAGCCATTCTTACAGGGGGGTTGAAGCTTTCTTT. Translating gives CASSHSYRGVEAFF.

This clonotype was seen many times. The chain employs TRBV4-1 and TRBJ2-1; a weak D match, TRBD2 (5 bases). The CDR3 is made up of 14 amino acids. Trimming cost V 6 bases and J 7 bases, with 16 bases left between them. Per the germline V gene, CDR1 is MGHRA and CDR2 is YSYEKL. CDR3 region: CASRGGGMGNEQFF. The CDR3 DNA follows: TGCGCCAGCAGAGGAGGTGGTATGGGTAATGAGCAGTTCTTC.

The rearrangement joins TRBV5-1 to TRBJ2-3; weak D call: TRBD2 (5 bases). CDR1 and CDR2 from the germline V gene are SGHRS and YFSETQ. CDR3 length equals 14 residues. V lost 4 bases and J lost 7, with 16 bases in between. The CDR3 bases are TGCGCCAGCAGCAGAGGAGGAGGATTGAATACGCAGTATTTT. Translating gives CASSRGGGLNTQYF. Drawing the rest from reference TRBV5-1 and TRBJ2-3, the complete variable domain is KAGVTQTPRYLIKTRGQQVTLSCSPISGHRSVSWYQQTPGQGLQFLFEYFSETQRNKGNFPGRFSGRQFSNSRSEMNVSTLELGDSALYLCASSRGGGLNTQYFGPGTRLTVL.

V usage is TRBV20-1 and J usage is TRBJ2-7, with 8 bases aligning to TRBD1. Per germline, CDR1 DFQATT and CDR2 SNEGSKA (reference sequence). The CDR3 extends over 14 amino acids. Trimming took 5 bases from V and 7 from J; bases not matched to a gene: 13. CDR3 in DNA: TGCAGTGCTTCCCGGGACAGGTCCTTGGGAGAGCAGTACTTC. It translates to CSASRDRSLGEQYF.

This clonotype has just a few counts. The V gene is TRBV5-1, the J gene TRBJ1-6, with D unresolved. The CDR3 is 14 residues long. The V and J ends lost 1 base and 5 bases respectively, with 7 bases between them. Germline CDR1 reads SGHRS; CDR2 reads YFSETQ. CDR3 DNA: TGCGCCAGCAGCTTGATGACGGATAATTCACCCCTCCACTTT. Its protein product is CASSLMTDNSPLHF. Complete variable domain (other parts from reference TRBV5-1 and TRBJ1-6): KAGVTQTPRYLIKTRGQQVTLSCSPISGHRSVSWYQQTPGQGLQFLFEYFSETQRNKGNFPGRFSGRQFSNSRSEMNVSTLELGDSALYLCASSLMTDNSPLHFGNGTRLTVT.

This clonotype appeared many times. This rearrangement joins TRBV3-1 to TRBJ1-1; D possibly corresponds to TRBD1 (6 bases). Per the germline V gene, CDR1 is LGHDT and CDR2 is YNNKEL (reference sequence). V gave up 3 bases and J gave up 6 bases, with 20 bases separating them. CDR3 size: 16 residues. The CDR3 is CASSHYPSGGPAEAFF. The DNA of the CDR3 is TGTGCCAGCAGCCACTACCCGAGTGGGGGGCCGGCTGAAGCTTTCTTT.

This clonotype appeared many times. The chain employs TRBV4-1 and TRBJ2-1; perhaps TRBD2 as D (6 bases). Deletions cut 0 bases from V and 4 bases from J, with 16 bases between. The length of the CDR3 is 17 residues. Germline V gives CDR1 MGHRA, CDR2 YSYEKL. The CDR3 bases are TGCGCCAGCAGCCAAGATCTATGGGCGGGGCGTTACAATGAGCAGTTCTTC. Its protein is CASSQDLWAGRYNEQFF.

This clonotype has ten or more counts. This rearrangement joins TRBV20-1 to TRBJ2-5; 7 bases are a match to TRBD2. The germline V gene has CDR1 DFQATT and CDR2 SNEGSKA (reference sequence). V lost 3 bases, J lost 0 bases, and 10 bases stayed unmatched. The CDR3 is 16 residues long. This CDR3 is CSARRAGVTYQETQYF. CDR3 nucleotides: TGCAGTGCTAGGAGGGCGGGGGTCACGTACCAAGAGACCCAGTACTTC.

This clonotype appeared many times. The CDR3 region is CSARGGQGAFYNEQFF. CDR3 coding DNA: TGCAGTGCCAGGGGGGGACAGGGGGCTTTCTACAATGAGCAGTTCTTC. The rearrangement uses TRBV20-1 and TRBJ2-1, with 12 bases matching TRBD1. The V gene's germline CDR1 is DFQATT and CDR2 SNEGSKA (reference sequence). CDR3 length equals 16 residues. V lost 6 bases and J lost 3; bases outside the gene matches: 9.